A single TCR beta chain is shown here with its context. Germline CDR1 SNHLY, CDR2 FYNNEI. V gave up 8 bases and J gave up 1 base; unmatched junction bases: 5. This CDR3 is 14 amino acids long. This PCR relied on a set of 60 Vbeta primers and 13 Jbeta primers. Here immunoSEQ multiplex PCR was the method, and the copy in TCRdb shows in-frame clones only, minus some. This sample has approximately 80,000 clones, with around 80% found just once. The data were obtained in a study of cytomegalovirus exposure and HLA in healthy donors. Sequencing used PBMCs. The J gene is TRBJ1-5, the V gene TRBV2, with 7 bases aligning to TRBD1. This TCR derives from a male donor in good health and CMV-seropositive. As DNA, the CDR3 is TGTGCCAGCCGAGGGGGCCTAAGCAATCAGCCCCAGCATTTT. This encodes CASRGGLSNQPQHF.